These T cell receptor beta chains were read from a single sample in a study of CD8+CD57+ T cells in acquired aplastic anemia. TCRdb fed the reads into MiXCR, producing one record per CDR3 protein. The table lists 160,000 or so distinct CDR3 sequences, less than 60% of them singletons. The sample was sorted CD4+, CD8+, or CD8+CD57+ T cells (not recorded which) from PBMCs. The receptors stem from a human donor with aplastic anemia. CDR3s include the opening cysteine and the closing phenylalanine or tryptophan. Each record gives: V gene, J gene, clone size, D gene, CDR3 protein, CDR3 DNA. The D gene is left open where the match is weak. Clone size is not always given. Where it is, it says once, few, many or a class for expanded clones.

TRBV6-1	TRBJ1-5	many	-	CASSEVVAGEGQPQHF	TGTGCCAGCAGTGAAGTAGTGGCGGGGGAGGGTCAGCCCCAGCATTTT
TRBV7-6	TRBJ2-3	-	-	CASSPQQWGELGTDTQYF	TGTGCCAGCAGCCCCCAGCAGTGGGGGGAGCTGGGCACAGATACGCAGTATTTT
TRBV20-1	TRBJ2-5	-	-	CSSPREETQYF	TGCAGTTCGCCTAGAGAGGAGACCCAGTACTTC
TRBV19	TRBJ2-1	-	-	CGTYSSYNEQFF	TGTGGGACCTATAGCTCCTACAATGAGCAGTTCTTC
TRBV20-1	TRBJ2-3	many	TRBD2	CSARGGLAGGSTDTQYF	TGCAGTGCTAGAGGGGGACTAGCGGGGGGTAGCACAGATACGCAGTATTTT
TRBV7-2	TRBJ2-3	-	-	CASSLVRAGDTQYF	TGTGCCAGCAGCTTAGTAAGGGCCGGAGATACGCAGTATTTT
TRBV10-3	TRBJ2-6	-	TRBD2	CATQQAGRANVLTF	TGTGCCACCCAACAAGCGGGACGGGCCAACGTCCTGACTTTC
TRBV18	TRBJ1-4	-	-	CASSLDRNEKLFF	TGTGCCAGCTCACTAGACAGAAATGAAAAACTGTTTTTT
TRBV5-1	TRBJ1-1	many	TRBD1	CASSLGTGMNTEAFF	TGCGCCAGCAGCTTGGGGACAGGGATGAACACTGAAGCTTTCTTT
TRBV12-3/TRBV12-4	TRBJ2-1	-	TRBD2	CASSLESGGPYNEQFF	TGTGCCAGCAGTCTAGAGAGCGGGGGGCCTTACAATGAGCAGTTCTTC
TRBV7-8	TRBJ1-5	many	TRBD1	CASSLGTGGRSQPQHF	TGTGCCAGCAGCTTAGGTACAGGGGGTAGGAGTCAGCCCCAGCATTTT
TRBV10-3	TRBJ2-7	few	-	CAISSRGPYEQYF	TGTGCCATCTCCTCACGGGGACCCTACGAGCAGTACTTC
TRBV7-2	TRBJ2-1	many	-	CASSLVAQLKNNEQFF	TGTGCCAGCAGCTTAGTGGCGCAGCTCAAAAACAATGAGCAGTTCTTC
TRBV29-1	TRBJ1-1	once	-	CSVESIGRANTEAFF	TGCAGCGTTGAATCTATAGGCAGGGCGAACACTGAAGCTTTCTTT
TRBV29-1	TRBJ2-7	-	-	CSVADESCEQYF	TGCAGCGTTGCCGATGAGTCCTGCGAGCAGTACTTC
TRBV15	TRBJ2-3	many	-	CATQGVFQTDTQYF	TGTGCCACGCAGGGAGTATTTCAAACAGATACGCAGTATTTT
TRBV2	TRBJ1-5	-	TRBD1	CASRGQGDTQPQHF	TGTGCCAGCAGGGGACAGGGGGATACTCAGCCCCAGCATTTT
TRBV10-3	TRBJ1-2	-	TRBD1	CAISGAGGYGYTF	TGTGCCATCAGTGGGGCAGGGGGCTATGGCTACACCTTC
TRBV9	TRBJ2-7	once	-	CASSSGAGEQYF	TGTGCCAGCAGCTCCGGGGCGGGCGAGCAGTACTTC
TRBV19	TRBJ1-1	-	-	CASSEAGGRTEAFF	TGTGCCAGTAGTGAGGCGGGGGGAAGGACTGAAGCTTTCTTT
TRBV7-9	TRBJ1-4	-	-	CASSQERGSEKLFF	TGTGCCAGCAGCCAAGAGAGGGGGAGTGAAAAACTGTTTTTT
TRBV19	TRBJ2-7	few	-	CASSPPSYEQYF	TGTGCCAGTAGCCCCCCCTCCTACGAGCAGTACTTC
TRBV20-1	TRBJ2-1	many	TRBD2	CSAGTSAAYNEQFF	TGCAGTGCTGGAACTAGCGCGGCCTACAATGAGCAGTTCTTC
TRBV20-1	TRBJ1-5	-	-	CSAQLSSSNQPQHF	TGCAGTGCTCAACTTAGTTCTAGCAATCAGCCCCAGCATTTT
TRBV4-1	TRBJ1-2	-	-	CASSPLGLAGDGYTF	TGCGCCAGCAGCCCCTTGGGACTAGCGGGGGATGGCTACACCTTC
TRBV7-9	TRBJ1-5	-	TRBD1	CASSLAGQGTIQHF	TGTGCCAGCAGCTTAGCCGGACAGGGGACCATCCAGCATTTT
TRBV9	TRBJ2-7	once	-	CASSPRAGKAYEQYF	TGTGCCAGCAGCCCGCGGGCAGGGAAGGCCTACGAGCAGTACTTC
TRBV2	TRBJ2-5	once	-	CASSEDGTRETQYF	TGTGCCAGCAGTGAAGATGGGACGCGGGAGACCCAGTACTTC
TRBV2	TRBJ1-1	-	-	CANSEGFSEALF	TGTGCCAACAGTGAGGGATTCTCTGAAGCTCTCTTT
TRBV29-1	TRBJ2-7	-	TRBD2	CSVRLAGHEQYF	TGCAGCGTTCGACTAGCGGGGCACGAGCAGTACTTC
TRBV6-2/TRBV6-3	TRBJ2-5	many	TRBD1	CASSPGTGVTQYF	TGTGCCAGCAGTCCCGGGACAGGAGTGACCCAGTACTTC
TRBV20-1	TRBJ1-6	few	-	CSACDPEQGLGSPLHF	TGCAGTGCTTGTGACCCCGAACAGGGTTTGGGATCACCCCTCCACTTT
TRBV25-1	TRBJ2-7	-	-	CASSEGESYEQYF	TGTGCCAGCAGTGAAGGGGAATCCTACGAGCAGTACTTC
TRBV29-1	TRBJ2-3	once	-	CSVGLADTQYF	TGCTCCGTTGGGTTGGCAGATACGCAGTATTTT
TRBV24-1	TRBJ1-1	-	TRBD1	CATSDPKRDRGLGTEAFF	TGTGCCACCAGTGATCCAAAACGGGACAGGGGGCTTGGCACTGAAGCTTTCTTT
TRBV29-1	TRBJ2-3	-	-	CSVAGRADTQYF	TGCAGCGTGGCGGGACGGGCAGATACGCAGTATTTT
TRBV15	TRBJ2-7	once	-	CATSYYREGYEQYF	TGTGCCACCAGCTACTACAGGGAGGGCTACGAGCAGTACTTC
TRBV3-1	TRBJ2-1	once	-	CASSQASGEQFF	TGTGCCAGCAGCCAAGCCTCGGGGGAGCAGTTCTTC
TRBV9	TRBJ2-3	many	-	CASSETPVHTDTQYF	TGTGCCAGCAGCGAGACCCCGGTACACACAGATACGCAGTATTTT
TRBV20-1	TRBJ1-1	-	-	CSASRGVNTEAFF	TGCAGTGCTAGTAGGGGGGTGAACACTGAAGCTTTCTTT
TRBV2	TRBJ1-5	-	-	CASSSGIPNQPQHF	TGTGCCAGCAGCTCCGGGATCCCCAATCAGCCCCAGCATTTT
TRBV20-1	TRBJ2-1	many	-	CSASGAWGSILGEQFF	TGCAGTGCTAGTGGGGCGTGGGGCTCAATCCTAGGTGAGCAGTTCTTC
TRBV29-1	TRBJ1-2	once	-	CSVPKKHGYTF	TGCAGCGTTCCGAAGAAGCATGGCTACACCTTC
TRBV6-5	TRBJ2-7	-	-	CASSSARGEQYF	TGTGCCAGCAGTTCAGCAAGAGGAGAGCAGTACTTC
TRBV7-2	TRBJ1-1	many	-	CASSLGAQAEAFF	TGTGCCAGCAGCTTAGGAGCGCAGGCTGAAGCTTTCTTT
TRBV2	TRBJ1-5	-	TRBD1	CASSGQGAGNQPQHF	TGTGCCAGCAGTGGACAGGGGGCGGGCAATCAGCCCCAGCATTTT
TRBV5-1	TRBJ1-4	many	-	CASSRTDSTNEKLFF	TGCGCCAGCAGCCGGACGGACTCAACTAATGAAAAACTGTTTTTT
TRBV20-1	TRBJ1-1	many	-	CSALTNMDTEAFF	TGCAGTGCGCTTACAAATATGGACACTGAAGCTTTCTTT
TRBV2	TRBJ2-1	many	TRBD2	CASSLAGVGYEQFF	TGTGCCAGCTCACTAGCGGGGGTTGGATATGAGCAGTTCTTC
TRBV19	TRBJ1-2	many	TRBD1	CASTTEQGSHGYTF	TGTGCCAGTACCACGGAACAGGGGTCCCATGGCTACACCTTC
TRBV7-8	TRBJ2-7	-	-	CASSQGGTYEQYF	TGCGCCAGCAGCCAGGGTGGAACCTACGAGCAGTACTTC
TRBV5-8	TRBJ2-6	many	TRBD1	CASSVRGPGANVLTF	TGTGCCAGCAGCGTTAGGGGGCCTGGGGCCAACGTCCTGACTTTC
TRBV7-3	TRBJ2-2	-	TRBD1	CASRGGFGELFF	TGTGCCAGCAGAGGGGGCTTTGGGGAGCTGTTTTTT